The 32 T cell receptor beta chains listed next were all sequenced from one sample in a study of blood T cell repertoires in COVID-19 (dated by TCRdb to about 2020). The library was generated by the immunoSEQ multiplex PCR assay. Drawn from immuneACCESS, this table holds only the in-frame rearrangements with V and J called that TCRdb kept. Clones are partly lost; checked studies trace under half to an unresolved V gene and leave the rest unexplained. This sample lists about 110,000 clones; about 85% were detected once. Around 13% of the sample is in the top ten clones. Sequences were obtained from peripheral blood. These receptor sequences come from a human donor in a cohort sampled during active COVID-19.

The rearrangement links TRBV24-1 to TRBJ2-7; D call uncertain. The CDR3 has 12 residues. Trimming took off 3 bases at V and 6 bases at J, with 8 bases between the two ends. Germline-derived CDR1 and CDR2 are KGHDR and SFDVKD. CDR3 coding DNA: TGTGCCACCAGTGATGGTTCCGGCGAGCAGTACTTC. The encoded protein is CATSDGSGEQYF.

The chain employs TRBV4-1 and TRBJ1-1; tentatively, D is TRBD1 (6 bases). Germline V gene data show CDR1 as MGHRA and CDR2 as YSYEKL. The CDR3 extends over 12 amino acids. V lost 8 bases and J 4 bases, leaving 11 bases between the germline ends. This chain's CDR3 is CASWGGATEAFF. The CDR3 nucleotides are TGCGCCAGCTGGGGGGGGGCCACTGAAGCTTTCTTT.

The chain joins TRBV6-5 to TRBJ1-3; TRBD1 agrees at 9 bases. Germline loops: CDR1 MNHEY, CDR2 SVGAGI. The V and J ends lost 6 bases and 4 bases, in that order; junction bases with no gene match: 7. The CDR3 extends over 15 amino acids. CDR3 residues: CASRQPGTGGNTIYF. The CDR3 DNA sequence: TGTGCCAGCAGACAGCCGGGGACAGGGGGAAACACCATATATTTT.

The rearrangement links TRBV16 to TRBJ1-1; D is ambiguous. V lost 0 bases and J lost 6, with 8 bases in between. The CDR3 is 13 residues long. CDR1 KGHSY and CDR2 FQNENV come from the germline V gene. This CDR3 is CASSQSFIPEAFF. In DNA form, the CDR3 reads TGTGCCAGCAGCCAATCGTTCATCCCTGAAGCTTTCTTT.

The chain carries TRBV7-9 and TRBJ1-1; D is undetermined. The CDR3 totals 12 residues. Per the germline V gene, CDR1 is SEHNR and CDR2 is FQNEAQ (reference sequence). Trimming removed 1 base at V and 10 bases at J, with 10 bases between. CDR3 protein: CASSLEPPTAFF. The CDR3 nucleotides read TGTGCCAGCAGCTTAGAGCCCCCAACAGCTTTCTTT. Full variable domain (rest looked up from reference TRBV7-9 and TRBJ1-1): DTGVSQNPRHKITKRGQNVTFRCDPISEHNRLYWYRQTLGQGPEFLTYFQNEAQLEKSRLLSDRFSAERPKGSFSTLEIQRTEQGDSAMYLCASSLEPPTAFFGQGTRLTVV.

The V gene is TRBV19, the J gene TRBJ2-3; tentative D call: TRBD2 (7 bases). Trimming took 1 base from V and 4 from J, leaving 12 bases between them. The CDR3 totals 15 residues. CDR1 is LNHDA and CDR2 is SQIVND in the germline V gene (reference sequence). CDR3 nucleotide sequence: TGTGCCAGTAGTATAGGAGGGGGGGCACCAGATACGCAGTATTTT. It codes for CASSIGGGAPDTQYF.

A single count supports this clone. V is TRBV6-2 or TRBV6-3 and J is TRBJ2-7, with TRBD2 matching over 13 bases. Germline V gene data show CDR1 as MNHEY and CDR2 as SVGEGT. V was pared by 4 bases and J by 1 base, with 7 bases of the junction left unmatched. This CDR3 has 17 amino acids. CDR3 region: CASSSLTSGGPSYEQYF. The DNA of the CDR3 is TGTGCCAGCAGTTCACTGACTAGCGGGGGGCCTTCCTACGAGCAGTACTTC.

J is TRBJ1-4 and V is TRBV6-5; 10 nucleotides align to TRBD1. In germline, CDR1 is MNHEY, CDR2 SVGAGI. J was trimmed by 0 bases and V by 11 bases; bases with no gene match: 6. CDR3 length: 15 amino acids. CDR3 protein: CAVRDRGATNEKLFF. CDR3 DNA sequence: TGTGCCGTTCGGGACAGGGGAGCAACTAATGAAAAACTGTTTTTT.

This rearrangement joins TRBV19 to TRBJ1-5; D is possibly TRBD1 (5 bases). Germline CDR1 is LNHDA and CDR2 is SQIVND (reference sequence). The germline V and J ends were trimmed by 9 bases and 2 bases, with 14 bases remaining between them. This CDR3 has 14 amino acids. This CDR3 is CASRAGLGNQPQHF. The CDR3, as DNA: TGTGCCAGCAGAGCAGGGTTGGGCAATCAGCCCCAGCATTTT.

J is TRBJ1-2 and V is TRBV28; 10 bases match TRBD1. This CDR3 spans 14 amino acids. Trimming took 6 bases from V and 6 from J; bases not matched to a gene: 7. Per the germline V gene, CDR1 is MDHEN and CDR2 is SYDVKM. This CDR3 is CASRTRQGADGYTF. In DNA, the CDR3 is TGTGCCAGCAGAACAAGACAGGGGGCGGATGGCTACACCTTC.

The chain links TRBV19 to TRBJ2-4, with TRBD2 matching 11 bases. Germline V gene sequence: CDR1 LNHDA, CDR2 SQIVND (reference sequence). The CDR3 loop spans 18 amino acids. V lost 5 bases to trimming and J lost 6 bases; unmatched junction nucleotides: 15. In DNA, the CDR3 is TGTGCCAGTAGTCGCCTGAGTAGCGGGGGGGCTTCTGGAAACATTCAGTACTTC. Amino acids: CASSRLSSGGASGNIQYF.

V gene TRBV19 combines with J gene TRBJ2-1, with TRBD2 matching over 7 bases. The germline gives CDR1 LNHDA, CDR2 SQIVND (reference sequence). V dropped 6 bases and J dropped 5; count of bases not matched to a gene: 7. The CDR3 is 14 amino acids. CDR3 loop: CASRPSGVNNEQFF. The CDR3 DNA is TGTGCCAGTAGACCGAGCGGGGTAAACAATGAGCAGTTCTTC.

This clone has only one observation. The V and J genes are TRBV2 and TRBJ2-3, with 14 bases matching TRBD2. This CDR3 contains 16 residues. J gave up 2 bases and V 11 bases, and 9 bases lay outside the gene matches. CDR1 and CDR2 from the germline V gene are SNHLY and FYNNEI. CDR3 in DNA: TGTGCCGGTTTGTGGACTAGCGGGGGGTACACAGATACGCAGTATTTT. Translation: CAGLWTSGGYTDTQYF.

The chain uses TRBV7-2 and TRBJ2-3; D uncertain. V dropped 1 base and J dropped 0 bases, with 2 bases sitting between them. This CDR3 has 13 residues. Germline assignment: CDR1 SGHTA and CDR2 FQGNSA. DNA of the CDR3: TGTGCCAGCAGCTTAGTAAGCACAGATACGCAGTATTTT. Protein sequence: CASSLVSTDTQYF.

This clone appeared a few times. The chain carries TRBV9 and TRBJ1-2; 9 bases line up with TRBD1. The CDR3 extends over 14 amino acids. V lost 4 bases and J lost 5; bases outside the gene matches: 6. Per germline, CDR1 SGDLS and CDR2 YYNGEE. The CDR3 region is CASSRDREGYGYTF. The CDR3 coding sequence is TGTGCCAGCAGCCGGGACAGGGAAGGGTATGGCTACACCTTC.

V gene TRBV19 combines with J gene TRBJ2-1; TRBD1 matches 7 bases. CDR1 and CDR2 (germline): LNHDA, SQIVND (reference sequence). This CDR3 region has 14 residues. The ends lost 9 bases at V and 6 bases at J; junction bases unmatched: 11. CDR3 region: CASQSGQLVNEQFF. CDR3 DNA: TGTGCCAGCCAATCGGGACAGCTAGTCAATGAGCAGTTCTTC.

The chain is built from TRBV2 and TRBJ1-6; a possible D gene is TRBD1 (6 bases). The germline V gene has CDR1 SNHLY and CDR2 FYNNEI. CDR3 length: 15 amino acids. The V gene lost 3 bases and the J gene lost 8 bases, with 14 bases spanning the gap. The CDR3 nucleotides are TGTGCCAGCAGTGACCAGGGGTTACAGTATTCACCCCTCCACTTT. Its translation is CASSDQGLQYSPLHF.

The chain uses TRBV18 and TRBJ2-7; 7 positions match TRBD1. Germline CDR1 is KGHSH and CDR2 is LQKENI. The CDR3 runs 15 residues. Trimming cost V 6 bases and J 0 bases; bases outside gene matches: 8. CDR3: CASSPGTASSYEQYF. In nucleotides, the CDR3 is TGTGCCAGCTCCCCAGGGACAGCGAGCTCCTACGAGCAGTACTTC. The full variable domain, completed using reference TRBV18 and TRBJ2-7, is NAGVMQNPRHLVRRRGQEARLRCSPMKGHSHVYWYRQLPEEGLKFMVYLQKENIIDESGMPKERFSAEFPKEGPSILRIQQVVRGDSAAYFCASSPGTASSYEQYFGPGTRLTVT.

The chain uses TRBV6-4 and TRBJ2-3; 9 bases agree with TRBD1. V was pared by 6 bases and J by 4 bases, with 8 bases of the junction left unmatched. The CDR3 sequence is 15 residues long. Germline CDR1 MRHNA, CDR2 SNTAGT. Here the CDR3 DNA reads TGTGCCAGCAGCACGACAGGGGGGGGAGCAGATACGCAGTATTTT. Protein: CASSTTGGGADTQYF.

The J gene is TRBJ1-2, the V gene TRBV20-1; D is ambiguous. The germline CDR1 and CDR2 sequences are DFQATT and SNEGSKA (reference sequence). Trimming cost V 2 bases and J 6 bases, with 7 bases left between them. The CDR3 spans 11 residues. CDR3 DNA: TGCAGTGCTAGAACCGGTGATGGCTACACCTTC. Translation gives CSARTGDGYTF.

This clone came up a few times. This chain uses TRBV11-3 with TRBJ2-1; 10 nucleotides align to TRBD1. V lost 5 bases and J lost 5; bases outside the gene matches: 6. The germline V gene has CDR1 SGHNT and CDR2 YENEEA. CDR3 length: 15 residues. In DNA form, the CDR3 reads TGTGCCAGCAGCCTCCGGGACAGGGGTAACAATGAGCAGTTCTTC. This encodes CASSLRDRGNNEQFF.

This rearrangement joins TRBV5-1 to TRBJ1-1; TRBD1 is a possible D gene (5 bases). The germline V gene encodes CDR1 SGHRS and CDR2 YFSETQ. V was clipped by 0 bases and J by 1 base, with 10 bases between them. The CDR3 loop spans 15 amino acids. In DNA form, the CDR3 reads TGCGCCAGCAGCTTGGTATCAGGGCCGAACACTGAAGCTTTCTTT. Encoded protein: CASSLVSGPNTEAFF.

This clone was seen only once. The gene calls are TRBV3-1 (or the pseudogene TRBV3-2) and TRBJ1-6, with TRBD1 matching 7 bases. The CDR3 covers 14 residues. Germline V gene sequence: CDR1 LGHDT, CDR2 YNNKEL (reference sequence). V lost 6 bases, J lost 7 bases, and 6 bases stayed unmatched. CDR3: CASSLGQPNSPLHF. DNA for the CDR3: TGTGCCAGCAGTCTGGGACAGCCAAATTCACCCCTCCACTTT.

V is TRBV15 and J is TRBJ1-4, with D perhaps TRBD1 (6 bases). Trimming took 6 bases from V and 0 from J, leaving 14 bases between them. The CDR3 spans 16 residues. CDR1 and CDR2 from the germline V gene are LNHNV and YYDKDF (reference sequence). The CDR3 nucleotides read TGTGCCACCAGTAGGAGATACAGGGCAACTAATGAAAAACTGTTTTTT. The encoded protein is CATSRRYRATNEKLFF. The whole variable domain, filled in from reference TRBV15 and TRBJ1-4, reads DAMVIQNPRYQVTQFGKPVTLSCSQTLNHNVMYWYQQKSSQAPKLLFHYYDKDFNNEADTPDNFQSRRPNTSFCFLDIRSPGLGDTAMYLCATSRRYRATNEKLFFGSGTQLSVL.

The CDR3 bases are TGTGCCAGCAGCCGGTTGTACGAGCAGTACTTC. As protein: CASSRLYEQYF. The gene calls are TRBV5-8 and TRBJ2-7; D gene uncertain. This CDR3 has 11 amino acids. The V gene lost 4 bases and the J gene lost 4 bases, with 6 bases spanning the gap. The germline CDR1 and CDR2 sequences are SGHTS and YDEGEE.

This clone has at least ten counts. The CDR3 loop reads CASSQGTSGTGELFF. DNA for the CDR3: TGTGCCAGCTCACAGGGGACTTCGGGCACCGGGGAGCTGTTTTTT. The chain combines TRBV18 with TRBJ2-2, with D maybe TRBD2 (6 bases). The CDR3 covers 15 residues. Trimming took 4 bases from V and 4 from J, leaving 13 bases between them. Germline CDR1 and CDR2: KGHSH and LQKENI. The full variable domain, rest sourced from reference TRBV18 and TRBJ2-2, is NAGVMQNPRHLVRRRGQEARLRCSPMKGHSHVYWYRQLPEEGLKFMVYLQKENIIDESGMPKERFSAEFPKEGPSILRIQQVVRGDSAAYFCASSQGTSGTGELFFGEGSRLTVL.

The chain links TRBV28 to TRBJ2-3; 8 nucleotides line up with TRBD1. Germline assignment: CDR1 MDHEN and CDR2 SYDVKM. This CDR3 region has 16 residues. Losses at the gene ends were 6 bases for V and 2 bases for J; bases not matched to a gene: 10. This chain's CDR3 is CASSSGTGDPTDTQYF. CDR3 bases: TGTGCCAGCAGCTCCGGGACAGGAGATCCCACAGATACGCAGTATTTT. The variable domain in full, with the rest retrieved from reference TRBV28 and TRBJ2-3, is DVKVTQSSRYLVKRTGEKVFLECVQDMDHENMFWYRQDPGLGLRLIYFSYDVKMKEKGDIPEGYSVSREKKERFSLILESASTNQTSMYLCASSSGTGDPTDTQYFGPGTRLTVL.

CDR3 sequence reads: CASSLRDASYEQYF. The CDR3 coding sequence is TGTGCCAGTTCACTCCGGGATGCCTCCTACGAGCAGTACTTC. J is TRBJ2-7 and V is TRBV19; possible D gene TRBD2, 5 bases. Germline V lookup: CDR1 LNHDA, CDR2 SQIVND (reference sequence). CDR3 length: 14 residues. The germline V and J ends were trimmed by 8 bases and 0 bases, with 14 bases remaining between them. The whole variable domain, filled in from reference TRBV19 and TRBJ2-7, reads DGGITQSPKYLFRKEGQNVTLSCEQNLNHDAMYWYRQDPGQGLRLIYYSQIVNDFQKGDIAEGYSVSREKKESFPLTVTSAQKNPTAFYLCASSLRDASYEQYFGPGTRLTVT.

The chain combines TRBV6-5 with TRBJ1-2, with D uncertain. Trimming removed 2 bases from V and 8 bases from J, with 18 bases in between. The CDR3 covers 15 residues. Germline V CDR1 and CDR2: MNHEY, SVGAGI. As DNA, the CDR3 is TGTGCCAGCAGTTACCGTAGCTCCGCGGCTGGCGGCTACACCTTC. Its translation: CASSYRSSAAGGYTF.

This clone was seen a few times. This rearrangement joins TRBV19 to TRBJ2-1; D call uncertain. The V gene lost 4 bases and the J gene lost 2 bases, with 9 bases spanning the gap. CDR1 is LNHDA, CDR2 SQIVND, per germline (reference sequence). The length of the CDR3 is 14 residues. The CDR3 nucleotides are TGTGCCAGTAGTAAAACTGGGCCCTACAATGAGCAGTTCTTC. Its translation is CASSKTGPYNEQFF.

The V gene is TRBV24-1, the J gene TRBJ2-1; 8 nucleotides agree with TRBD2. V trimming: 10 bases; J trimming: 2 bases; junction bases outside the gene matches: 9. The CDR3 has 15 amino acids. Germline V gene lookup returns CDR1 KGHDR and CDR2 SFDVKD. CDR3 DNA sequence: TGTGCCACTGAGATCGGGGGGGCCACCTACAATGAGCAGTTCTTC. Protein: CATEIGGATYNEQFF.

The chain links TRBV20-1 to TRBJ2-7; possibly TRBD2 for D (6 bases). Per the germline V gene, CDR1 is DFQATT and CDR2 is SNEGSKA (reference sequence). CDR3 length: 11 residues. Trimming cost V 3 bases and J 7 bases, with 10 bases left between them. CDR3 sequence (DNA): TGCAGTGCTAGTTATGGGGGGGAGCAGTACTTC. It encodes CSASYGGEQYF.